The rows below give T cell receptor beta chains drawn from one sample of a study of T cell responses to AZD1222 COVID-19 vaccine. The table came from immunoSEQ multiplex PCR; TCRdb's copy has only in-frame clones and leaves some out. In the table there are 100,000 to 150,000 clones, around 90% of which are singletons. The sequencing used peripheral blood, collected on day 0 of AZD1222 vaccination. The origin of the receptors is an adult in good health. The CDR3 runs from the conserved cysteine through the conserved F or W. A D gene is named only where the DNA matches it firmly. Clone size is shown for a subset of rows, as once, few, many or a class of expanded clone.

CASSLGPNREQYF TGTGCCAGCAGCTTAGGCCCTAATCGCGAGCAGTACTTC TRBJ2-7 - - TRBV11-2
CASMADSEISGNTIYF TGTGCCAGCATGGCCGATTCGGAGATCTCTGGAAACACCATATATTTT TRBJ1-3 - - TRBV25-1
CASSTTADTQYF TGCGCCAGCAGCACTACAGCAGATACGCAGTATTTT TRBJ2-3 - - TRBV5-1
CASRDTRGRNTEAFF TGCGCCAGCAGGGACACCAGGGGCCGGAACACTGAAGCTTTCTTT TRBJ1-1 - - TRBV4-1
CASSDRDRGRQFF TGTGCCAGCAGTGACAGAGATCGGGGACGGCAGTTCTTC TRBJ2-1 - - TRBV25-1
CASSDSFGRAEAFF TGTGCCAGCAGTGACTCTTTCGGTCGGGCTGAAGCTTTCTTT TRBJ1-1 - - TRBV2
CASLSGLGTGELFF TGTGCCAGCCTAAGCGGGCTGGGCACCGGGGAGCTGTTTTTT TRBJ2-2 - - TRBV3-1/TRBV3-2
CVSSQSEGLYNSPLHF TGCGTCAGCAGCCAAAGTGAGGGTCTCTATAATTCACCCCTCCACTTT TRBJ1-6 - - TRBV4-1
CAISSVPEDTIYF TGTGCCATCTCGTCGGTTCCGGAAGACACCATATATTTT TRBJ1-3 - - TRBV10-3
CASSLPLGDVYEQYF TGTGCCAGCAGCTTACCTCTCGGGGACGTCTACGAGCAGTACTTC TRBJ2-7 - - TRBV7-9
CATGRGEVTQYF TGTGCCACCGGTAGAGGGGAGGTTACGCAGTATTTT TRBJ2-3 - - TRBV6-5
CASSQATGTVYSPLHF TGCGCCAGCAGCCAAGCCACCGGGACAGTTTATTCACCCCTCCACTTT TRBJ1-6 TRBD1 once TRBV4-1
CASIRPGNSNQPQHF TGTGCCAGCATCCGTCCCGGGAATAGCAATCAGCCCCAGCATTTT TRBJ1-5 - - TRBV28
CASSRLSQGAHGYTF TGTGCCAGCAGCCGACTATCACAGGGGGCGCATGGCTACACCTTC TRBJ1-2 TRBD1 - TRBV3-1/TRBV3-2
CASSLGGMEFGQYF TGCGCCAGCAGCTTGGGGGGGATGGAGTTTGGGCAGTATTTT TRBJ2-3 - - TRBV5-1
CASSIGIRQGLRGKLFF TGTGCCAGCAGTATTGGGATCCGACAGGGCCTGAGAGGAAAACTGTTTTTT TRBJ1-4 TRBD1 - TRBV27
CASSTTVGGQPQHF TGTGCCAGTAGTACGACGGTTGGAGGACAGCCCCAGCATTTT TRBJ1-5 - - TRBV19
CASSFLGPGNGELFF TGTGCCAGCAGCTTCTTGGGGCCAGGGAACGGGGAGCTGTTTTTT TRBJ2-2 - - TRBV5-4
CATSDTGRVPGETQYF TGTGCCACCAGTGATACAGGGCGGGTTCCCGGTGAGACCCAGTACTTC TRBJ2-5 - - TRBV24-1
CASSWGRGSNTEAFF TGTGCCAGCAGTTGGGGCAGGGGGTCGAACACTGAAGCTTTCTTT TRBJ1-1 TRBD1 few TRBV6-5
CASSNPYRVGDGYTF TGTGCCAGCAGCAACCCCTACAGGGTTGGTGATGGCTACACCTTC TRBJ1-2 - - TRBV7-9
CASSLRLFGDQPQHF TGTGCCAGTAGTCTCCGTCTTTTTGGGGATCAGCCCCAGCATTTT TRBJ1-5 - - TRBV19
CASSLAKGQTNEKLFF TGTGCCAGCAGCTTGGCCAAGGGACAAACTAATGAAAAACTGTTTTTT TRBJ1-4 - - TRBV5-6
CASSQEGLEYSGNTIYF TGCGCCAGCAGCCAAGAAGGGCTCGAGTACTCTGGAAACACCATATATTTT TRBJ1-3 - - TRBV4-3
CASNPQGYNEQFF TGTGCCAGCAACCCTCAGGGGTACAATGAGCAGTTCTTC TRBJ2-1 - - TRBV6-2/TRBV6-3
CASSLEGSGANVLTF TGTGCCAGCAGCTTGGAGGGGTCTGGGGCCAACGTCCTGACTTTC TRBJ2-6 - - TRBV5-4
CASSRVGLGSPLHF TGTGCCAGCAGTCGGGTGGGGTTGGGGTCACCCCTCCACTTT TRBJ1-6 - - TRBV6-5
CASSRTGSGDEQFF TGTGCCAGTAGCAGGACAGGGAGCGGCGATGAGCAGTTCTTC TRBJ2-1 TRBD1 once TRBV19
CASSTRTKSSYEQYF TGTGCCAGCAGTACCCGCACAAAGAGCTCCTACGAGCAGTACTTC TRBJ2-7 - - TRBV6-2/TRBV6-3
CASSPSWDRARGYTF TGTGCCAGCAGTCCCTCCTGGGACAGGGCGCGTGGCTACACCTTC TRBJ1-2 TRBD1 - TRBV28
CASATQTATGVRNGYTF TGTGCCAGCGCTACCCAGACCGCTACAGGGGTACGGAATGGCTACACCTTC TRBJ1-2 TRBD1 - TRBV18
CASSRLVQSSYNEQFF TGTGCCAGTAGTAGACTCGTTCAAAGCTCCTACAATGAGCAGTTCTTC TRBJ2-1 - - TRBV19
CASSLALAGASSYEQYF TGTGCCAGCAGCTTGGCGTTAGCGGGGGCGAGCTCCTACGAGCAGTACTTC TRBJ2-7 TRBD2 - TRBV5-4
CASSHPTGDYGYTF TGTGCCAGCAGTCACCCGACAGGGGACTATGGCTACACCTTC TRBJ1-2 TRBD1 once TRBV27
CASSLAIPSTGNTIYF TGTGCCAGCAGCTTGGCCATCCCGTCTACTGGAAACACCATATATTTT TRBJ1-3 - - TRBV5-5
CACKLAGNTGELFF TGTGCCTGCAAACTAGCGGGTAACACCGGGGAGCTGTTTTTT TRBJ2-2 TRBD2 - TRBV3-1/TRBV3-2
CASKLGGTSGSYEQYF TGTGCCAGCAAACTCGGGGGGACTAGCGGTTCCTACGAGCAGTACTTC TRBJ2-7 TRBD2 few TRBV5-4
CASSPGLPSYEQYF TGTGCCAGCTCACCGGGACTTCCATCCTACGAGCAGTACTTC TRBJ2-7 - - TRBV18
CASSVDENYGYTF TGTGCCAGCAGCGTAGACGAGAACTATGGCTACACCTTC TRBJ1-2 - - TRBV9
CASSQGRYIDQPQHF TGCGCCAGCAGCCAAGGGAGGTACATTGATCAGCCCCAGCATTTT TRBJ1-5 - once TRBV4-3
CATTLGPEEGYTF TGTGCCACAACATTGGGGCCCGAGGAGGGCTACACCTTC TRBJ1-2 - - TRBV18
CASSSGQGGYNEQFF TGTGCCAGCAGCTCCGGACAGGGTGGGTACAATGAGCAGTTCTTC TRBJ2-1 TRBD1 - TRBV7-3
CASSEYMGQGHTEAFF TGTGCCAGCAGTGAATATATGGGGCAGGGGCACACTGAAGCTTTCTTT TRBJ1-1 - - TRBV25-1
CASIDRDRNQPQHF TGTGCCAGCATTGACCGGGACAGAAATCAGCCCCAGCATTTT TRBJ1-5 TRBD1 - TRBV2
CASSEEGGGNQPQHF TGTGCCAGCAGTGAAGAGGGTGGTGGCAATCAGCCCCAGCATTTT TRBJ1-5 - - TRBV2
CASSLQDKRDTIYF TGTGCCAGCAGCTTACAGGACAAAAGGGACACCATATATTTT TRBJ1-3 - once TRBV7-2
CASSGPTSAGTDTQYF TGTGCCAGCAGTGGCCCCACTAGCGCCGGCACAGATACGCAGTATTTT TRBJ2-3 TRBD2 - TRBV2
CASSLGTGNTEAFF TGTGCCAGCAGTCTCGGGACAGGGAACACTGAAGCTTTCTTT TRBJ1-1 TRBD1 - TRBV28
CASSQFGRLLEQYF TGTGCCAGCAGCCAATTCGGTCGCCTTCTCGAGCAGTACTTC TRBJ2-7 - - TRBV3-1/TRBV3-2
CASSGEGTSRTYEQYF TGTGCCAGCAGTGGGGAAGGGACGAGCAGGACCTACGAGCAGTACTTC TRBJ2-7 - - TRBV6-1
CASQKTQDYTGELFF TGTGCCAGCCAAAAAACACAGGATTACACCGGGGAGCTGTTTTTT TRBJ2-2 - - TRBV19
CAWTGGFGGYTF TGTGCCTGGACAGGGGGCTTCGGTGGCTACACCTTC TRBJ1-2 TRBD1 - TRBV30
CASSPGTENQPQHF TGTGCCAGCAGCCCCGGGACAGAGAATCAGCCCCAGCATTTT TRBJ1-5 TRBD1 - TRBV27
CASSWQNYGYTF TGTGCCAGCAGTTGGCAGAACTATGGCTACACCTTC TRBJ1-2 - - TRBV6-2/TRBV6-3
CSVVGPGFSEQFF TGCAGCGTTGTAGGGCCTGGGTTCAGCGAGCAGTTCTTC TRBJ2-1 - - TRBV29-1
CASSAGTGGKEKLFF TGTGCCAGCAGTGCAGGGACAGGGGGCAAAGAAAAACTGTTTTTT TRBJ1-4 TRBD1 once TRBV2
CASGFTLRGGSESNQPQHF TGTGCTAGTGGTTTTACACTCAGGGGCGGTTCTGAGAGCAATCAGCCCCAGCATTTT TRBJ1-5 - once TRBV12-5